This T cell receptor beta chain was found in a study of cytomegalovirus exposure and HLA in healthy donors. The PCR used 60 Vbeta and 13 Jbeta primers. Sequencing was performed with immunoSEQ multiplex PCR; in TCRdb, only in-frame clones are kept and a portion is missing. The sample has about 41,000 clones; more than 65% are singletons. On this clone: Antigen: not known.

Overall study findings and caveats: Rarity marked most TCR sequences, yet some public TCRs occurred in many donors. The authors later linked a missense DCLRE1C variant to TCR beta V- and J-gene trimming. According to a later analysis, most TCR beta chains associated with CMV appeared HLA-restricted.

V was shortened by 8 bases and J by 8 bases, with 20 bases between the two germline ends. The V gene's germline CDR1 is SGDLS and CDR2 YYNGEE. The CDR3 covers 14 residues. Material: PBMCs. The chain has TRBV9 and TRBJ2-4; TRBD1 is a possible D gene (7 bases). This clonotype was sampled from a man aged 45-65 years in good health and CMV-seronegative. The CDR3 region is CASNQGGLGDIQYF. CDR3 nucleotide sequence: TGTGCCAGTAACCAGGGGGGTCTGGGGGACATTCAGTACTTC.